The clone carrying this T cell receptor (beta chain) was seen at least ten times. The antigen is not known. Germline CDR1 MDHEN, CDR2 SYDVKM. The CDR3 runs 15 residues. V lost 7 bases, J lost 3 bases, and 18 bases lay in between. TCRdb reanalysed the PCR reads using MiXCR and keeps one entry per CDR3 protein. The table has roughly 630,000 distinct CDR3 sequences, 25% seen once; the top ten hold 0.78%. The data belong to a study of molecular identifiers for immune sequencing clone quantification. The study, taken as a whole, reports: Barcodes shared by identical TCR molecules could lead to underestimated sizes of highly expanded clones.

This chain links TRBV28 with TRBJ2-5; D possibly matches TRBD1 or TRBD2 (6 bases each). The TCR comes from a human donor in good health. Some libraries in this study had Jurkat cell RNA spiked in. Sequenced input: naive CD8+ T cells from blood, with Jurkat cell RNA spiked in. Sample subset: FACS-sorted CD8+CD4-CCR7+CD45RA+ naive T cells. DNA of the CDR3: TGTGCCAGCACCGCCCCCCACGGGGGCGAAGAGACCCAGTACTTC. Translated: CASTAPHGGEETQYF.